The 23 T cell receptor beta chains reported below all come from one sample, sequenced in a study of blood T cell repertoires in COVID-19. Generated by immunoSEQ multiplex PCR, the TCRdb table keeps only in-frame clones and is missing some. The profile shows approximately 170,000 clones, around 85% of them singletons. The sequenced material came from peripheral blood. These receptors came from a man aged 60-69 years who had recovered from COVID-19.

The chain recombines TRBV4-1 with TRBJ2-1; 15 bases are a match to TRBD2. Germline CDR1 and CDR2: MGHRA and YSYEKL. The CDR3 has 14 residues. Trimming removed 6 bases from V and 10 bases from J; junction bases left unmatched: 4. This CDR3 is CASRVGTSGGEQFF. CDR3 bases: TGCGCCAGCAGGGTAGGGACTAGCGGGGGGGAGCAGTTCTTC.

This clone came up once. This chain uses TRBV9 with TRBJ2-7; TRBD2 might be the D (6 bases). The ends were cut back, 4 bases at V and 0 bases at J, with 11 bases in the middle. Germline assignment: CDR1 SGDLS and CDR2 YYNGEE. This CDR3 is 14 amino acids long. CDR3 bases: TGTGCCAGCAGCCCGGGACTGTCCTCCTACGAGCAGTACTTC. Protein: CASSPGLSSYEQYF.

The rearrangement links TRBV6-5 to TRBJ2-1, with unresolved D. V was trimmed by 9 bases and J by 7 bases, leaving 13 bases between them. There are 12 residues in the CDR3. Germline CDR1 reads MNHEY; CDR2 reads SVGAGI. The CDR3 loop reads CASRRPGNEQFF. The CDR3 DNA follows: TGTGCCAGTAGGCGCCCCGGGAATGAGCAGTTCTTC.

The gene calls are TRBV19 and TRBJ2-1, with TRBD2 matching over 8 bases. Looked up from germline, CDR1 is LNHDA and CDR2 is SQIVND (reference sequence). The CDR3 loop spans 14 amino acids. V shed 5 bases and J 4 bases; nucleotides not matched to a gene: 4. The CDR3 DNA follows: TGTGCCAGTAGTTTGTTAGCGGGGTACAATGAGCAGTTCTTC. Translating gives CASSLLAGYNEQFF.

The CDR3 DNA reads as TGCGCCAGCAGGATCCGGGGACAGGGGATTGAAAAACTGTTTTTT. This gives the protein CASRIRGQGIEKLFF. The rearrangement joins TRBV5-1 to TRBJ1-4, with 10 bases fitting TRBD1. The CDR3 has 15 residues. V lost 5 bases, J lost 7 bases, and 8 bases stayed unmatched. Per germline, CDR1 SGHRS and CDR2 YFSETQ.

In its sample, this clone was seen a few times. The chain has TRBV7-3 and TRBJ1-2; no definite D call. The CDR3 extends over 15 amino acids. V was clipped by 5 bases and J by 8 bases, with 21 bases between them. CDR1 and CDR2 from the germline V gene are SGHTA and FQGTGA. The CDR3 loop is CASSPYPLAGRGYTF. Written as DNA, the CDR3 is TGTGCCAGCAGCCCCTATCCCCTTGCGGGCAGGGGCTACACCTTC.

This rearrangement joins TRBV11-3 to TRBJ1-6, with D possibly TRBD1 on 5 matching bases. The CDR3 length is 17 residues. Germline V gene lookup returns CDR1 SGHNT and CDR2 YENEEA. Trimming took 9 bases from V and 3 from J, leaving 21 bases between them. The CDR3 DNA is TGTGCCAGACCTCATCGACCCCCAGGGAACTATAATTCACCCCTCCACTTT. Amino acid sequence: CARPHRPPGNYNSPLHF.

The chain recombines TRBV2 with TRBJ2-5, with TRBD2 matching 11 bases. This CDR3 contains 15 residues. Germline CDR1 and CDR2: SNHLY and FYNNEI. J lost 1 base, V lost 6 bases, and 4 bases had no gene match. The CDR3 region is CASRGTSGPQETQYF. In DNA, the CDR3 is TGTGCCAGCAGGGGGACTAGCGGACCCCAAGAGACCCAGTACTTC.

This clone has just one count. The chain uses TRBV18 and TRBJ2-3, with 10 bases identical to TRBD2. There are 16 residues in the CDR3. V gave up 4 bases and J gave up 6 bases; unmatched junction bases: 10. CDR1 is KGHSH and CDR2 is LQKENI in the germline V gene. The CDR3 is CASSLLAGVFTDTQYF. CDR3 coding DNA: TGTGCCAGCTCACTTCTAGCGGGGGTGTTTACGGATACGCAGTATTTT.

This chain uses TRBV18 with TRBJ1-3, with D hard to call. Trimming shortened V by 1 base and J by 1 base, and 14 bases separated the two germline ends. CDR1 is KGHSH, CDR2 LQKENI, per germline. This CDR3 comprises 17 residues. The DNA of the CDR3 is TGTGCCAGCTCACCACGCGGGCTCGGCGTATCTGGAAACACCATATATTTT. Encoded protein: CASSPRGLGVSGNTIYF.

V usage is TRBV29-1 and J usage is TRBJ2-1, with TRBD2 matching over 13 bases. V lost 5 bases, J lost 6 bases, and 10 bases stayed unmatched. The CDR3 is 16 residues long. Looked up from germline, CDR1 is SQVTM and CDR2 is ANQGSEA. The CDR3 is CSVLGTSGVRGNEQFF. CDR3 DNA sequence: TGCAGCGTTCTTGGGACTAGCGGGGTCAGAGGCAATGAGCAGTTCTTC.

J is TRBJ2-2 and V is TRBV2; 8 positions match TRBD2. V was clipped by 6 bases and J by 0 bases; unmatched bases: 6. Germline assignment: CDR1 SNHLY and CDR2 FYNNEI. The CDR3 spans 16 residues. CDR3 sequence (DNA): TGTGCCAGCAGCAGAGCGGGGGTGACGAACACCGGGGAGCTGTTTTTT. Protein sequence: CASSRAGVTNTGELFF.

The rearrangement uses TRBV6-1 and TRBJ1-4; 9 bases fit TRBD1. The V segment lost 4 bases and the J segment 8 bases; nucleotides outside the gene matches: 11. Germline assignment: CDR1 MNHNS and CDR2 SASEGT. The length of the CDR3 is 16 residues. CDR3 sequence (DNA): TGTGCCAGCAGTGCGACCGGGACAGGGTTTTGGGAAAAACTGTTTTTT. It yields the protein CASSATGTGFWEKLFF.

CDR3 protein: CASSLFAGMNTEAFF. The CDR3 DNA sequence: TGTGCCAGCAGCTTATTCGCGGGGATGAACACTGAAGCTTTCTTT. The chain carries TRBV7-3 and TRBJ1-1; D is ambiguous. The ends were cut back, 2 bases at V and 0 bases at J, with 10 bases in the middle. The CDR3 totals 15 residues. Germline-derived CDR1 and CDR2 are SGHTA and FQGTGA.

This clone has only one observation. The V call is TRBV28, the J call TRBJ2-7; 9 bases are shared with TRBD2. Germline CDR1 reads MDHEN; CDR2 reads SYDVKM. The trim removed 1 base at V and 2 bases at J, leaving 6 bases unmatched. The CDR3 has 16 residues. The CDR3 region is CASSLYSRGGAYEQYF. The CDR3, as DNA: TGTGCCAGCAGTTTATATTCCCGCGGGGGGGCCTACGAGCAGTACTTC.

This clone was observed once. This chain joins TRBV9 and TRBJ1-4, with 8 bases aligning to TRBD1. Germline V lookup: CDR1 SGDLS, CDR2 YYNGEE. V lost 3 bases and J lost 1; bases outside the gene matches: 2. The CDR3 totals 15 residues. The CDR3 DNA reads as TGTGCCAGCAGCGGACAGGGGTTAACTAATGAAAAACTGTTTTTT. This encodes CASSGQGLTNEKLFF. The variable domain in full, with the rest retrieved from reference TRBV9 and TRBJ1-4, is DSGVTQTPKHLITATGQRVTLRCSPRSGDLSVYWYQQSLDQGLQFLIQYYNGEERAKGNILERFSAQQFPDLHSELNLSSLELGDSALYFCASSGQGLTNEKLFFGSGTQLSVL.

The chain has TRBV19 and TRBJ2-1; 8 bases align to TRBD1. The germline V gene encodes CDR1 LNHDA and CDR2 SQIVND (reference sequence). CDR3 length equals 16 residues. J gave up 2 bases and V 7 bases, and 10 bases lay outside the gene matches. The CDR3 sequence: CASTTITGGPYNEQFF. DNA of the CDR3: TGTGCCAGTACCACCATTACAGGGGGTCCCTACAATGAGCAGTTCTTC.

The chain carries TRBV4-3 and TRBJ1-1, with D perhaps TRBD1 (5 bases). There are 15 residues in the CDR3. Germline V gene data show CDR1 as LGHNA and CDR2 as YSLEER. V was pared by 1 base and J by 3 bases, with 12 bases between. The chain's CDR3 is CASSQADSQDTEAFF. CDR3 coding DNA: TGCGCCAGCAGCCAAGCCGACAGCCAAGACACTGAAGCTTTCTTT.

The genes are TRBV3-1 (or the pseudogene TRBV3-2) and TRBJ1-2, with D perhaps TRBD1 (5 bases). This CDR3 contains 13 residues. With 4 bases removed from V and 3 bases from J, the gap between germline ends came to 9 bases. Germline V gene sequence: CDR1 LGHDT, CDR2 YNNKEL (reference sequence). The CDR3 coding sequence is TGTGCCAGCAGCCTCAGGGAGGACTATGGCTACACCTTC. Protein sequence: CASSLREDYGYTF.

V and J are TRBV25-1 and TRBJ2-2; tentative D call: TRBD2 (6 bases). Trimming left V 2 bases short and J 6 bases short, with 16 bases between. CDR1 is MGHDK, CDR2 SYGVNS, per germline. CDR3 size: 16 residues. CDR3 in amino acids: CASSEAGTSRAGELFF. CDR3 DNA sequence: TGTGCCAGCAGTGAAGCGGGAACCTCTCGGGCCGGGGAGCTGTTTTTT.

For this clone: At one of its ends the junction is not consistent with the germline gene, which may arise from a read error. The chain uses TRBV27 and TRBJ2-1, with 7 bases lining up with TRBD1. In germline, CDR1 is MNHEY, CDR2 SMNVEV (reference sequence). The CDR3 runs to 15 residues. The CDR3: CASSLSGQSYNEQFF. In DNA, the CDR3 is TGTGCCAGCAGTCTATCGGGACAGTCGTACAATGAGCAGTTCTTC.

CDR3 sequence reads: CASSVAPSFSGRYTF. The CDR3 nucleotides are TGTGCCAGCAGCGTAGCGCCGAGTTTTAGTGGTCGCTACACCTTC. The chain carries TRBV9 and TRBJ1-2; D ambiguous. The CDR3 loop spans 15 amino acids. CDR1 and CDR2 (germline): SGDLS, YYNGEE. The V end lost 0 bases, the J end lost 9 bases, and 18 bases lay between the germline ends.

In DNA form, the CDR3 reads TGTGCCAGCAGCAAAGCTCCCCTCAAGGAGGGCTACACCTTC. Translated, it gives CASSKAPLKEGYTF. This chain connects TRBV21-1 to TRBJ1-2. TRBV21-1 corresponds to a pseudogene. This CDR3 is built from 14 residues.